A few counts support the clone carrying this T cell receptor (beta chain). The antigen is undetermined. The germline gives CDR1 SGHRS, CDR2 YFSETQ. Trimming took 0 bases from V and 4 from J, leaving 11 bases between them. This CDR3 has 15 amino acids. This sample was included in a study of beta chain features in type 1 diabetes. Overall study results and limits: For Type 1 diabetes patients, all four CD4+ subsets carried TCRB CDR3s that were moderately but significantly shorter. Healthy donors had naive, central memory and Treg TCRB repertoires that appeared less similar than those seen among patients.

Expressed TCRB transcripts got sequenced, as all isolated RNA was reverse transcribed. Sequenced by immunoSEQ multiplex PCR; TCRdb stores in-frame clones only, minus some. Of more than 550,000 clones listed, more than 13% are singletons. J is TRBJ1-5 and V is TRBV5-1; no definite D call. The TCR originated in a man in his late teens or twenties with type 1 diabetes. Sequenced sample: naive CD4+ T cells from blood. CDR3: CASSLGSGSNQPQHF. The DNA of the CDR3 is TGCGCCAGCAGCTTGGGATCGGGATCGAATCAGCCCCAGCATTTT.